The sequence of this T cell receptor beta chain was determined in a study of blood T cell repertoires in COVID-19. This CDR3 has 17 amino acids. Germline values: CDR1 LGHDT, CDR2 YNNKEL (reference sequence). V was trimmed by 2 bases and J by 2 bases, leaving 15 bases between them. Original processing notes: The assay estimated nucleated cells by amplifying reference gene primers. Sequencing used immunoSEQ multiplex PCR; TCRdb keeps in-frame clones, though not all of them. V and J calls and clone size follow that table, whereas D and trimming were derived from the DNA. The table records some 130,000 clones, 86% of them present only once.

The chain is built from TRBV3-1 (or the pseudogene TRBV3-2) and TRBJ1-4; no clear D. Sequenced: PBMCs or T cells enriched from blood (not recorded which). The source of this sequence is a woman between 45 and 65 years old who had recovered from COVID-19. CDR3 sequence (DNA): TGTGCCAGCAGCCAAAATATTGTAGGCGGCACTAATGAAAAACTGTTTTTT. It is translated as CASSQNIVGGTNEKLFF.